A selection of T cell receptor beta chains follows, all from one sample in a study of T cells in localized non-small cell lung cancer. TCRdb keeps only in-frame clones here, not all; method: immunoSEQ multiplex PCR. The sample carries about 24,000 clones, around 85% recorded once. Here the sequenced sample was peripheral blood, taken before any cancer treatment. Receptor source: a male donor older than 55 with stage II squamous cell lung carcinoma. CDR3s include the opening cysteine and the closing phenylalanine or tryptophan. A D gene is named only where the DNA matches it firmly. Clone size is not always given. Where it is, it says once, few, many or a class for expanded clones.

once | TRBD1 | TRBJ1-1 | TRBV9 | CASSVGQGAAEAFF | TGTGCCAGCAGCGTAGGGCAGGGGGCGGCTGAAGCTTTCTTT
NA | NA | TRBJ1-1 | TRBV18 | CASSLGTDRVKAFF | TGTGCCAGCTCCCTCGGGACGGACCGCGTAAAAGCTTTCTTT
NA | NA | TRBJ1-1 | TRBV14 | CASSQGISVNTEAFF | TGTGCCAGCAGCCAAGGGATATCGGTGAACACTGAAGCTTTCTTT
NA | NA | TRBJ2-2 | TRBV7-2 | CASRYEKGELFF | TGTGCCAGCAGATACGAGAAGGGGGAGCTGTTTTTT
NA | NA | TRBJ2-3 | TRBV7-8 | CASSLYTDTQYF | TGTGCCAGCAGCCTTTACACAGATACGCAGTATTTT
NA | NA | TRBJ1-5 | TRBV6-4 | CASSDSEGRGDQPQHF | TGTGCCAGCAGTGACTCGGAGGGAAGGGGCGACCAGCCCCAGCATTTT
NA | NA | TRBJ2-7 | TRBV29-1 | CSVGEAYEQYF | TGCAGCGTTGGGGAAGCCTACGAGCAGTACTTC
NA | NA | TRBJ2-3 | TRBV5-1 | CASSEGQSTDTQYF | TGCGCCAGCAGCGAAGGACAGAGCACAGATACGCAGTATTTT
NA | TRBD1 | TRBJ2-5 | TRBV7-2 | CASSLGQGTQYF | TGTGCCAGCAGCTTAGGACAGGGGACCCAGTACTTC
NA | TRBD2 | TRBJ2-3 | TRBV4-3 | CASSQDSSGRAGDTQYF | TGCGCCAGCAGCCAAGATTCGAGCGGGAGGGCCGGAGATACGCAGTATTTT
NA | NA | TRBJ1-1 | TRBV5-1 | CASSPSGGTEAFF | TGCGCCAGCAGCCCGTCCGGGGGGACTGAAGCTTTCTTT
NA | TRBD1 | TRBJ1-1 | TRBV18 | CASSPRGQVTEAFF | TGTGCCAGCTCACCCAGGGGGCAGGTCACTGAAGCTTTCTTT
NA | TRBD2 | TRBJ2-1 | TRBV5-1 | CASSLGLSGGAYNEQFF | TGCGCCAGCAGCCTAGGCCTTAGCGGGGGTGCCTACAATGAGCAGTTCTTC
NA | TRBD2 | TRBJ2-1 | TRBV6-1 | CASSGGEGSSYDEQFF | TGTGCCAGCAGTGGCGGGGAGGGGAGCTCCTACGATGAGCAGTTCTTC
NA | TRBD1 | TRBJ1-4 | TRBV5-1 | CASSLQGHNEKLFF | TGCGCCAGCAGCTTACAGGGGCACAATGAAAAACTGTTTTTT
NA | TRBD2 | TRBJ2-1 | TRBV15 | CATSRSGTRYNEQFF | TGTGCCACCAGCAGGAGCGGGACTAGATACAATGAGCAGTTCTTC
NA | NA | TRBJ2-1 | TRBV4-2 | CASSQVSYSEQFF | TGTGCCAGCAGCCAAGTAAGCTATAGTGAGCAGTTCTTC
NA | NA | TRBJ1-1 | TRBV10-3 | CAISAEMNTEAFF | TGTGCCATCAGTGCGGAAATGAACACTGAAGCTTTCTTT
NA | NA | TRBJ1-1 | TRBV18 | CASSPIGGLNTEAFF | TGTGCCAGCTCACCAATTGGGGGCCTGAACACTGAAGCTTTCTTT
few | TRBD1 | TRBJ1-1 | TRBV28 | CASSDRAEAFF | TGTGCCAGCAGCGACAGGGCTGAAGCTTTCTTT
NA | TRBD2 | TRBJ2-5 | TRBV9 | CASSVGTSGGSSQETQYF | TGTGCCAGCAGCGTCGGGACTAGCGGGGGTTCAAGTCAAGAGACCCAGTACTTC
NA | TRBD1 | TRBJ1-1 | TRBV19 | CASSILTGESEAFF | TGTGCCAGTAGTATCCTGACAGGGGAAAGTGAAGCTTTCTTT
once | NA | TRBJ1-6 | TRBV7-2 | CASRPTSSANNSPLHF | TGTGCCAGCAGACCCACCTCGTCGGCCAATAATTCACCCCTCCACTTT
NA | NA | TRBJ2-2 | TRBV7-2 | CASSLSQWTGELFF | TGTGCCAGCAGCTTATCACAATGGACCGGGGAGCTGTTTTTT